This TCR beta chain emerged from a study of regulatory T cells in long-lasting Graves disease. Indicated time point: newly diagnosed GD, antithyroid drugs for less than 3 months. Researchers made the TCR library from RNA that was extracted from PBMCs. V was shortened by 3 bases and J by 7 bases, with 10 bases between the two germline ends. Germline lookup yields CDR1 LNHDA and CDR2 SQIVND (reference sequence). The CDR3 contains 13 residues. This clonotype was observed a handful of times. Sequencing libraries for TCR beta were prepared with iRepertoire HTBI primers and Arm-PCR of CDR3 regions. TCRdb redid the calling of the multiplex PCR reads with MiXCR, one entry per CDR3 protein. The sample holds roughly 560,000 distinct CDR3 sequences, about 15% seen once. This same sample was also taken into another study, of T cells in Graves' hyperthyroidism and ophthalmopathy. This second study says: Pregnant or lactating patients were excluded, as were those with uncontrolled infection or other autoimmune disease.

The sequence came from a woman aged 40-65 years with Graves disease. The chain links TRBV19 to TRBJ2-1; D may be TRBD2 (6 bases). This specimen was peripheral blood mononuclear cells (PBMCs), taken at new diagnosis, from a patient treated with antithyroid drugs. The CDR3 DNA reads TGTGCCAGTAGTATCCGGGGGAGGAATGAGCAGTTCTTC. This sequence encodes CASSIRGRNEQFF. The complete variable domain, with remaining parts taken from reference TRBV19 and TRBJ2-1, reads DGGITQSPKYLFRKEGQNVTLSCEQNLNHDAMYWYRQDPGQGLRLIYYSQIVNDFQKGDIAEGYSVSREKKESFPLTVTSAQKNPTAFYLCASSIRGRNEQFFGPGTRLTVL.